The present T cell receptor beta chain was sequenced within a study of blood T cell repertoires in COVID-19. Authors' analysis steps: Researchers report that nucleated cell counts were estimated from reference gene primer amplification. Sequencing was performed with immunoSEQ multiplex PCR; in TCRdb, only in-frame clones are kept and a portion is missing. That table gives V, J and clone size, and the DNA gave D and trimming. Counted here are roughly 200,000 clones, less than 90% occurring once; the ten biggest clones make up about a fifth. This TCR derives from a human donor in a cohort sampled during active COVID-19. What was sequenced was peripheral blood.

CDR3 DNA: TGTGCCAGCTCACTCCTGACCGGGACAGGGAACACCGGGGAGCTGTTTTTT. Protein product: CASSLLTGTGNTGELFF. The rearrangement joins TRBV18 to TRBJ2-2, with 8 bases lining up with TRBD1. This CDR3 is 17 amino acids long. With V trimmed by 4 bases and J by 1 base, 8 bases remained unmatched. Germline assignment: CDR1 KGHSH and CDR2 LQKENI.